This T cell receptor (beta chain) originates from a study of T cell repertoires in cytomegalovirus infection. Study-wide context: Through public TCR beta signatures, both CMV infection and matching HLA type were indicated.

The table lists this clonotype with many counts. Its antigen remains unidentified. V lost 3 bases and J lost 3, with 11 bases in between. Germline V gene sequence: CDR1 LNHDA, CDR2 SQIVND (reference sequence). The CDR3 sequence is 14 residues long. Using its own MiXCR run on the reads, TCRdb lists one record per CDR3 protein. The profile shows some 940,000 distinct CDR3 sequences, more than 25% of them singletons. This receptor was identified in a human donor in good health (CMV status not recorded). Some clones in this sample may be carry-over from other donors' samples. The material was cultured CD8+ T cells from PBMCs, obtained from culture after CMV antigen stimulation. The chain carries TRBV19 and TRBJ1-1; TRBD1 is a possible D gene (5 bases). The DNA for the CDR3 is TGTGCCAGTAGTATGGTGGGACGGGACACTGAAGCTTTCTTT. Its protein product is CASSMVGRDTEAFF. Full variable domain (rest looked up from reference TRBV19 and TRBJ1-1): DGGITQSPKYLFRKEGQNVTLSCEQNLNHDAMYWYRQDPGQGLRLIYYSQIVNDFQKGDIAEGYSVSREKKESFPLTVTSAQKNPTAFYLCASSMVGRDTEAFFGQGTRLTVV.